This note documents a single T cell receptor (beta chain) sequence. Its antigen is unidentified. This specimen comes from a study of T cell repertoires in cytomegalovirus infection. General study findings and limits: Pooled public TCR beta family frequency picked out CMV carriers with the relevant HLA. In two of eight donors, the top clonotype was HLA-C-restricted CMV-specific.

V lost 4 bases to trimming and J lost 4 bases, with 13 bases between them. The CDR3 has 15 amino acids. One entry per CDR3 protein, called by TCRdb with MiXCR from the reads. The table lists some 590,000 distinct CDR3 sequences, 40% of them singletons. The sample consisted of cultured PBMCs, taken from culture after CMV antigen stimulation. The chain links TRBV12-3 or TRBV12-4 to TRBJ2-2; D is ambiguous. This TCR derives from a human donor in good health (CMV status not recorded). Some clones in this sample may be carry-over from other donors' samples. The CDR3 DNA reads TGTGCCAGCAGTTCAGTCGTAAGCTTCACCGGGGAGCTGTTTTTT. Translating it yields CASSSVVSFTGELFF.